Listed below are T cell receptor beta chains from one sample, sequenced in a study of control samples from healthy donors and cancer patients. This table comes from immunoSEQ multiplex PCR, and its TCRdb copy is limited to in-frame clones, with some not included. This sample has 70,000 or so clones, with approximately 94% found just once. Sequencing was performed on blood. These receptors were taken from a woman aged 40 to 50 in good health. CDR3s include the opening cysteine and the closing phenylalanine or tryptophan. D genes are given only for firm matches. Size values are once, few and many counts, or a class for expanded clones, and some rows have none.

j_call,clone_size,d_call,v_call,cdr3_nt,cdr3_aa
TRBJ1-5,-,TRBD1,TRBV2,TGTGCCAGCAGTGTCCTCGGCTTCGACAGGGGGCCGGCTCAGCCCCAGCATTTT,CASSVLGFDRGPAQPQHF
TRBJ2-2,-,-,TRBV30,TGTGCCTGGAGTGGGATCGGCGCCGGGGAGCTGTTTTTT,CAWSGIGAGELFF
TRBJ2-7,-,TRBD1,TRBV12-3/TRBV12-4,TGTGCCAGCGGGACAGGGGCCCACGAGCAGTACTTC,CASGTGAHEQYF
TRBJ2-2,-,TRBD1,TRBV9,TGTGCCACCAAGTATGTTCGGATCAACAGGGGACCCCCGATCACCGGGGAGCTGTTTTTT,CATKYVRINRGPPITGELFF
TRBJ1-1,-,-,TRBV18,TGTGCCAGCTCACCGACTGGGCCTGAAGCTTTCTTT,CASSPTGPEAFF
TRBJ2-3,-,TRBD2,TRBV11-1,TGTGCCAGCAGCTTAGTTGGGACTAGAATAGATACGCAGTATTTT,CASSLVGTRIDTQYF
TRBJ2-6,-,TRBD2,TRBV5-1,TGCGCCAGCAGCTTGGCCGGCGGGAGTTCTGGGGCCAACGTCCTGACTTTC,CASSLAGGSSGANVLTF
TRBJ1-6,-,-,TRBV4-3,TGCGCCAGCAGCCGCCAAATGGGGAGAACACCCCTCCACTTT,CASSRQMGRTPLHF
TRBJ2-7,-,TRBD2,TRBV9,TGTGCCAGCAGCGTAGGACTAGCGGGAGGGCCTCACGAGCAGTACTTC,CASSVGLAGGPHEQYF
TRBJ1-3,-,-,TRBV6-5,TGTGCCAGCAGTCTTGCCGGGACAAGTGGAAACACCATATATTTT,CASSLAGTSGNTIYF
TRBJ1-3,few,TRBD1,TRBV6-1,TGTGCCAGCAGTGAAGAGACAGGGGGCAAGGACACCATATATTTT,CASSEETGGKDTIYF
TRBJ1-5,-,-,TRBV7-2,TGTGCCAGCACCGGTCGGGTTCAGCCCCAGCATTTT,CASTGRVQPQHF
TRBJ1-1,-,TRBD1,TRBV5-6,TGTGCCAGCAGTATCCGGGACAGGGAAGGGACTGAAGCTTTCTTT,CASSIRDREGTEAFF
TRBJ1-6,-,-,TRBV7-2,TGTGCCAGCAGCCCAAGAACAGTCTTGGGGACAAATTCACCCCTCCACTTT,CASSPRTVLGTNSPLHF
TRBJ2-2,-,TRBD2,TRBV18,TGTGCCAGCTCACCTACGACCCTAGCGGGAGTAGCGGCCGGGGAGCTGTTTTTT,CASSPTTLAGVAAGELFF
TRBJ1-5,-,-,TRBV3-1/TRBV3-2,TGTGCCAGCAGCCAAGATGGGGGAGATCAGCCCCAGCATTTT,CASSQDGGDQPQHF
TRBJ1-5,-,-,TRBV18,TGTGCCAGCTCACCAGAACGGAATCTGCCCCAGCATTTT,CASSPERNLPQHF
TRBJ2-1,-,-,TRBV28,TGTGCCAGCAGCTACCCTTACAATGAGCAGTTCTTC,CASSYPYNEQFF
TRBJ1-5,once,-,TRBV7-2,TGTGCCAGCAGCTTAGACACGGGGGTAAATCAGCCCCAGCATTTT,CASSLDTGVNQPQHF
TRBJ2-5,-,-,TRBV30,TGTGCCTGGACCACGGACCAGGCTAGCGAGACCCAGTACTTC,CAWTTDQASETQYF
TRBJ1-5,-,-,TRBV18,TGTGCCAGCTCACTTACGGGCACTCCAATTACCAATCAGCCCCAGCATTTT,CASSLTGTPITNQPQHF
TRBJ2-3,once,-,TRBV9,TGTGCCAGCAGCGTACGGTTCGCAAATACGCAGTATTTT,CASSVRFANTQYF
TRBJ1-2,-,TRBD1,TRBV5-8,TGTGCCAGCAGCCCAAGACAGGGGCGGTATGGCTACACCTTC,CASSPRQGRYGYTF
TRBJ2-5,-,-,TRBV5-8,TGTGCCAGCAGCTCACAGGGTGGGTGGGAGACCCAGTACTTC,CASSSQGGWETQYF
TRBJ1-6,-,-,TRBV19,TGTGCCAGTAGAGGCAGCCACGCGAATTCACCCCTCCACTTT,CASRGSHANSPLHF
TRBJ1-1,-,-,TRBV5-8,TGTGCCAGCAGCTTGGCACACTCAATGAACACTGAAGCTTTCTTT,CASSLAHSMNTEAFF
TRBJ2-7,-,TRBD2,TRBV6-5,TGTGCCAGCAGAGGACTAGCGGGGGGCCGAGGCGAGCAGTACTTC,CASRGLAGGRGEQYF
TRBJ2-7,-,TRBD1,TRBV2,TGTGCCAGCAGTGAAGGGACAGGGGATCCCGAGCAGTACTTC,CASSEGTGDPEQYF
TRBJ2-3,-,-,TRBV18,TGTGCCAGCTCACCGGACATGTTTAGCACAGATACGCAGTATTTT,CASSPDMFSTDTQYF
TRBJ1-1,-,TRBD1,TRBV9,TGTGCCAGCAGCGTAGACAGGGGAGGAACTGAAGCTTTCTTT,CASSVDRGGTEAFF
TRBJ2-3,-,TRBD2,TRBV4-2,TGTGCCAGCAGCCAAGGACTAGCGAACACAGATACGCAGTATTTT,CASSQGLANTDTQYF
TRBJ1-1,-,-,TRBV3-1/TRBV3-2,TGTGCCAGCAGCCAAAGGGTCACTGAAGCTTTCTTT,CASSQRVTEAFF
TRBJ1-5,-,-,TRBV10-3,TGTGCCATCTCCCCGGAAAACCTTAGCAATCAGCCCCAGCATTTT,CAISPENLSNQPQHF
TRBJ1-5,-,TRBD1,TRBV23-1,TGCGCCAGCAGGGGACAGTATAGCAATCAGCCCCAGCATTTT,CASRGQYSNQPQHF
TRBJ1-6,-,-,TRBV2,TGTGCCAGCAGTGCGGTGGCGGGCTATAATTCACCCCTCCACTTT,CASSAVAGYNSPLHF
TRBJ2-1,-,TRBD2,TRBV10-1,TGCGCCAGCAGTGATTCTGGATACCTTTTAGCGGGGGCCTACAATGAGCAGTTCTTC,CASSDSGYLLAGAYNEQFF
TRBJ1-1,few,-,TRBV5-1,TGCGCCAGCAGCTTTCAGGGTGGCGACACTGAAGCTTTCTTT,CASSFQGGDTEAFF
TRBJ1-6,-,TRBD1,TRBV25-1,TGTGCCAGCATGGACAGGGTAAACTCACCCCTCCACTTT,CASMDRVNSPLHF
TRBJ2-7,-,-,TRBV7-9,TGTGCCTACGAGGGGCAGGACCGCTACGAGCAGTACTTC,CAYEGQDRYEQYF
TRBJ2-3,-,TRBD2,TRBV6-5,TGTGCCAGCAGGGAGCTAGCGGGGGACACAGATACGCAGTATTTT,CASRELAGDTDTQYF
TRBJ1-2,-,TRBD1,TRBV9,TGTGCCAGCAGCGGAATGACAGGGGGGAGGGCCAAATATGGCTACACCTTC,CASSGMTGGRAKYGYTF
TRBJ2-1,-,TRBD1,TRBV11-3,TGTGCCAGCAGCTTTGACCAGGGGGACTACAATGAGCAGTTCTTC,CASSFDQGDYNEQFF
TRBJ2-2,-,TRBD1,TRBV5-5,TGTGCCAGCAGCCGGACAGGGGTGAGCACCGGGGAGCTGTTTTTT,CASSRTGVSTGELFF
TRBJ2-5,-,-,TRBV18,TGTGCCAGCTCACCAGGCTATCAAGAGACCCAGTACTTC,CASSPGYQETQYF
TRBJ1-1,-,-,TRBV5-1,TGCGCCAGCAGCTTGTTGCGGGGTGCCACTGAAGCTTTCTTT,CASSLLRGATEAFF
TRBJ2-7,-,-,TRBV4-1,TGCGCCAGCAGCCAAGAGGGACTGGGGGAGCAGTACTTC,CASSQEGLGEQYF